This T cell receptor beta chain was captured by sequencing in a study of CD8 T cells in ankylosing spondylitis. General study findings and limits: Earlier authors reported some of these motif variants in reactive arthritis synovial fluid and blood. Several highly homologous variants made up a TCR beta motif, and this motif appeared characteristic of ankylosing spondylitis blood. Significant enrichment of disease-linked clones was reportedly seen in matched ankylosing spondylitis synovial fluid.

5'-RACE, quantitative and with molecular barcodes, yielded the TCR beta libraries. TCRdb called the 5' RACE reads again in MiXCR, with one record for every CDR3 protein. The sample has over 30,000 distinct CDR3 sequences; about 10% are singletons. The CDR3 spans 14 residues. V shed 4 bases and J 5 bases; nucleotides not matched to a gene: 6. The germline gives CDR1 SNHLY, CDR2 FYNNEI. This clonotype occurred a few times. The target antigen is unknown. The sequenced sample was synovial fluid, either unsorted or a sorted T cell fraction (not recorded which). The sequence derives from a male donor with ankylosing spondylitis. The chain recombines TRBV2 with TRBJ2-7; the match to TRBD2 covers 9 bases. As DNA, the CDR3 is TGTGCCAGCAGTGGGACTAGCGTTACAAACGAGCAGTACTTC. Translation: CASSGTSVTNEQYF.